This T cell receptor beta chain was identified in a study of cytomegalovirus exposure and HLA in healthy donors. Study-level results: Later work associated roughly 17,000 TCR beta sequences with HLA alleles at 0.05 false discovery rate. No immune exposure information besides CMV serostatus was available.

Vbeta (60) and Jbeta (13) primers were used in the PCR. Profiling relied on immunoSEQ multiplex PCR, and the TCRdb table lists in-frame clones only, not all of them. The top ten clones hold roughly 5.7% of a sample with some 60,000 clones, approximately 80% of them seen once. There are 14 residues in the CDR3. Trimming took off 3 bases at V and 1 base at J, with 9 bases between the two ends. Germline V gives CDR1 LNHNV, CDR2 YYDKDF (reference sequence). This clone was seen only once. Its antigen is currently unknown. Sequencing was performed on PBMCs. The gene calls are TRBV15 and TRBJ2-5; tentative D call: TRBD2 (7 bases). This sequence originates from a male donor in good health and CMV-seronegative. The CDR3 nucleotides read TGTGCCACCAGCAGGGGAGGGGGCCAAGAGACCCAGTACTTC. It translates to CATSRGGGQETQYF.